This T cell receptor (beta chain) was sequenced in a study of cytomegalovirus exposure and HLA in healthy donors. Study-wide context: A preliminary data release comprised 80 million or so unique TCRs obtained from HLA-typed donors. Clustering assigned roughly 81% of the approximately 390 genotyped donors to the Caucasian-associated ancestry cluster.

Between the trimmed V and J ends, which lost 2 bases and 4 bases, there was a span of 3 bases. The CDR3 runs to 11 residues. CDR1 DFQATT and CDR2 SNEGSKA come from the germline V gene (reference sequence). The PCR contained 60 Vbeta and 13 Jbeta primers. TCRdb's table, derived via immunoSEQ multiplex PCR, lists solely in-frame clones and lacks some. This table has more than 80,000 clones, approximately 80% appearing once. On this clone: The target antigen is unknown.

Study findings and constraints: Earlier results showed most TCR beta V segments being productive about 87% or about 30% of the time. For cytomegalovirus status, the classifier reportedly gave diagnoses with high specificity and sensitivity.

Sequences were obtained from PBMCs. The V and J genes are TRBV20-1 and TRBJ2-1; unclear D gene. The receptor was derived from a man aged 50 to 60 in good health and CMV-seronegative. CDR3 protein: CSARPYNEQFF. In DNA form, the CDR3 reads TGCAGTGCTAGACCATACAATGAGCAGTTCTTC.